Below are 13 T cell receptor beta chains sequenced from a single sample in a study of cytomegalovirus exposure and HLA in healthy donors. PCR was performed using 60 Vbeta and 13 Jbeta primers. Produced via immunoSEQ multiplex PCR; TCRdb's table is partial and in-frame only. The specimen's table records 200,000 to 250,000 clones. Sequencing used PBMCs. The receptors were gathered from a girl aged 2 to 9 in good health and CMV-seropositive.

The chain combines TRBV6-1 with TRBJ2-1; TRBD2 matches 10 bases. V shed 7 bases, J shed 5 bases, and the junction held 8 bases outside the gene matches. The CDR3 is made up of 15 amino acids. Per the germline V gene, CDR1 is MNHNS and CDR2 is SASEGT. The CDR3 DNA reads TGTGCCAGCAACCTTAGCGGGAGGTGGGACAATGAGCAGTTCTTC. Protein: CASNLSGRWDNEQFF.

The chain couples TRBV15 to TRBJ1-5; tentative D call: TRBD1 (5 bases). V lost 0 bases and J 1 base, leaving 10 bases between the germline ends. Germline V lookup: CDR1 LNHNV, CDR2 YYDKDF (reference sequence). The CDR3 is 16 residues long. The CDR3 region has the DNA TGTGCCACCAGCAGAGATATAGGGGCCAGCAATCAGCCCCAGCATTTT. Its protein product is CATSRDIGASNQPQHF.

This chain links TRBV18 with TRBJ2-5; D uncertain. Germline CDR1 and CDR2: KGHSH and LQKENI. The CDR3 has 14 amino acids. The V and J ends lost 6 bases and 1 base respectively, with 12 bases between them. In DNA form, the CDR3 reads TGTGCCAGCTCCCCCGGGTCCATCCAAGAGACCCAGTACTTC. Amino acids: CASSPGSIQETQYF. Supplemented by reference TRBV18 and TRBJ2-5, the full variable domain reads NAGVMQNPRHLVRRRGQEARLRCSPMKGHSHVYWYRQLPEEGLKFMVYLQKENIIDESGMPKERFSAEFPKEGPSILRIQQVVRGDSAAYFCASSPGSIQETQYFGPGTRLLVL.

This rearrangement joins TRBV10-3 to TRBJ1-5; weak D call: TRBD1 (6 bases). Trimming removed 0 bases at V and 3 bases at J, with 12 bases between. Per germline, CDR1 ENHRY and CDR2 SYGVKD. There are 16 residues in the CDR3. The CDR3 coding sequence is TGTGCCATCAGTGAGTCCTTTCGACAGGACAATCAGCCCCAGCATTTT. Translated: CAISESFRQDNQPQHF.

The rearrangement joins TRBV6-5 to TRBJ2-2, with D unclear. V was pared by 2 bases and J by 7 bases, with 11 bases between. Germline CDR1 is MNHEY and CDR2 is SVGAGI. This CDR3 is 14 amino acids long. CDR3 in amino acids: CASSYITVGGELFF. In DNA, the CDR3 is TGTGCCAGCAGTTACATCACGGTTGGCGGGGAGCTGTTTTTT.

The rearrangement links TRBV13 to TRBJ1-1; D is ambiguous. The germline CDR1 and CDR2 sequences are PRHDT and FYEKMQ (reference sequence). The CDR3 consists of 11 residues. V was pared by 5 bases and J by 6 bases, with 7 bases between. The CDR3 sequence: CASSADSEAFF. CDR3 DNA sequence: TGTGCCAGCAGCGCCGACTCTGAAGCTTTCTTT.

This chain connects TRBV18 to TRBJ1-2; 8 positions match TRBD1. CDR1 is KGHSH, CDR2 LQKENI, per germline. This CDR3 is 18 amino acids long. Trimming cost V 5 bases and J 3 bases; bases outside gene matches: 17. The CDR3: CASSSISGQGSFHYGYTF. CDR3 bases: TGTGCCAGCTCATCAATCTCTGGACAGGGAAGTTTTCACTATGGCTACACCTTC.

This chain joins TRBV6-6 and TRBJ1-3; D not certain. Germline CDR1 and CDR2: MNHNY and SVGAGI (reference sequence). Trimming removed 0 bases from V and 8 bases from J, with 11 bases in between. The CDR3 consists of 14 residues. CDR3 DNA sequence: TGTGCCAGCAGTTACTCTTGGGGAGATGACACCATATATTTT. This translates into CASSYSWGDDTIYF.

The V gene is TRBV27, the J gene TRBJ2-1; TRBD1 aligns across 8 bases. Germline V gives CDR1 MNHEY, CDR2 SMNVEV (reference sequence). V lost 6 bases to trimming and J lost 1 base; unmatched junction nucleotides: 5. This CDR3 region has 15 residues. CDR3 region: CASSQQGESYNEQFF. Here the CDR3 DNA reads TGTGCCAGCAGCCAACAGGGGGAGTCCTACAATGAGCAGTTCTTC.

This chain connects TRBV10-2 to TRBJ1-2, with TRBD1 identical over 8 bases. The length of the CDR3 is 15 residues. Germline CDR1 reads WSHSY; CDR2 reads SAAADI. V lost 4 bases and J lost 5; bases outside the gene matches: 9. CDR3 in DNA: TGCGCCAGCAGTGTCTCCCCAGGGGGCGGGTATGGCTACACCTTC. Encoded protein: CASSVSPGGGYGYTF.

The rearrangement joins TRBV5-1 to TRBJ2-5; a possible D gene is TRBD2 (6 bases). With the DNA end fitting TRBJ2-7 better, the J assignment may be wrong. This CDR3 is 13 amino acids long. The germline CDR1 and CDR2 sequences are SGHRS and YFSETQ. CDR3 sequence reads: CASSFGGYYEQYF. CDR3 nucleotides: TGCGCCAGCAGCTTCGGGGGATACTACGAGCAGTACTTC.

The chain couples TRBV19 to TRBJ2-7; 9 nucleotides agree with TRBD1. The junction had 7 bases not matched to a gene; V was cut back by 4 bases and J by 3 bases. This CDR3 is 15 amino acids long. CDR1 and CDR2 from the germline V gene are LNHDA and SQIVND (reference sequence). DNA for the CDR3: TGTGCCAGTAGTAAGTGGCGACAGGGGGACTACGAGCAGTACTTC. Protein: CASSKWRQGDYEQYF.

CDR3 in DNA: TGTGCCAGCGGTACGGGACAGTCCATGAACACTGAAGCTTTCTTT. Its protein is CASGTGQSMNTEAFF. The V gene is TRBV19, the J gene TRBJ1-1; 7 bases map to TRBD1. This CDR3 comprises 15 residues. CDR1 LNHDA and CDR2 SQIVND come from the germline V gene (reference sequence). Losses at the gene ends were 9 bases for V and 0 bases for J; bases not matched to a gene: 10.